The clone carrying this TCR beta chain occurred many times. Its antigen is unknown. Per germline, CDR1 SGHAT and CDR2 FQDESV (reference sequence). V lost 0 bases to trimming and J lost 1 base; unmatched junction nucleotides: 10. CDR3 size: 18 residues. This sample was taken from a study of metastatic and nonmetastatic thyroid tumors. Study as a whole: Comparison of repertoires was carried out across blood and tumor or nodule tissue from malignant and benign thyroid patients. Notes on the study in general: Benign nodules reportedly had significantly lower TCR beta diversity than malignant thyroid tumors in blood and tumor.

Not a single patient had been given any form of treatment at any point before undergoing thyroid surgery. Per the study methods: Across clinicopathological groups, CDR3 differences served as the basis for building a distant-metastasis classifier for papillary thyroid cancer. MiXCR reprocessed the PCR reads for TCRdb. TCRdb's processing, not the authors' own work, is the source of the V and J calls. The profile shows 90,000 or so clones, 8% to 9.5% of them singletons. The sequence came from a female donor with papillary thyroid cancer or a benign thyroid nodule (not recorded which). Some clones in this sample may be carry-over from other donors' samples. The chain is built from TRBV11-1 and TRBJ1-2, with 8 positions matching TRBD1. The sample was blood. This chain's CDR3 is CASSLALAGGLSNYGYTF. The CDR3 nucleotides are TGTGCCAGCAGCTTAGCGCTCGCAGGGGGCTTAAGTAACTATGGCTACACCTTC.